A single sample is the source of the 24 T cell receptor beta chains below, sequenced in a study of OX40 agonist ivuxolimab in advanced cancers. Libraries were prepared by immunoSEQ multiplex PCR; TCRdb keeps only in-frame clonotypes and omits some of them. Seen here are tens of thousands of clones, 82% observed once, and the top ten hold approximately 0.38%. The material was CD4+ or CD8+ T cells sorted from blood, obtained in a trial of the OX40 agonist ivuxolimab. The receptors shown here come from an adult with an advanced solid tumor such as melanoma, head and neck, liver or kidney cancer.

The table lists this clone with a few counts. The gene calls are TRBV10-2 and TRBJ2-3; D is undetermined. V lost 7 bases and J lost 0, with 14 bases in between. Germline values: CDR1 WSHSY, CDR2 SAAADI. The CDR3 runs to 15 residues. CDR3 coding DNA: TGCGCCAGCAAAAAGGCCACAGTTAGCACAGATACGCAGTATTTT. It yields the protein CASKKATVSTDTQYF.

The CDR3 sequence: CASSLTGPTEQFF. CDR3 DNA: TGTGCCAGCAGCTTAACAGGACCCACAGAGCAGTTCTTC. The J gene is TRBJ2-1, the V gene TRBV7-2, with D tentatively TRBD1 (5 bases). Germline CDR1 SGHTA, CDR2 FQGNSA. The CDR3 sequence is 13 residues long. Trimming removed 2 bases at V and 10 bases at J, with 12 bases between.

The chain uses TRBV7-2 and TRBJ1-5; unclear D gene. The germline CDR1 and CDR2 sequences are SGHTA and FQGNSA. Trimming stripped 3 bases from V and 3 bases from J, with 9 bases between. The CDR3 contains 14 residues. The CDR3 nucleotides are TGTGCCAGCAGCTTTTTGGGGATCAATCAGCCCCAGCATTTT. Translated, it gives CASSFLGINQPQHF.

This clone appeared a single time. The CDR3 is CASRRDPIQPQHF. Written as DNA, the CDR3 is TGTGCCAGCAGGCGGGACCCAATTCAGCCCCAGCATTTT. The chain links TRBV28 to TRBJ1-5, with TRBD1 as a possible D gene (5 bases). Trimming took 6 bases from V and 6 from J, leaving 12 bases between them. CDR1 and CDR2 (germline): MDHEN, SYDVKM. This CDR3 is 13 amino acids long.

The chain is built from TRBV28 and TRBJ1-4, with D possibly TRBD1 on 6 matching bases. Looked up from germline, CDR1 is MDHEN and CDR2 is SYDVKM. The CDR3 runs 16 residues. Trimming removed 6 bases from V and 4 bases from J, with 18 bases in between. Written as DNA, the CDR3 is TGTGCCAGCAGGATAGGGGGGGCGACCTATAATGAAAAACTGTTTTTT. Protein sequence: CASRIGGATYNEKLFF.

J is TRBJ1-5 and V is TRBV27, with 10 bases that match TRBD1. V lost 6 bases and J lost 2; bases outside the gene matches: 4. CDR3 length equals 15 residues. Germline V gene data show CDR1 as MNHEY and CDR2 as SMNVEV (reference sequence). DNA for the CDR3: TGTGCCAGCAGAGGGACAGGGGTTGGCAATCAGCCCCAGCATTTT. It is translated as CASRGTGVGNQPQHF.

This rearrangement joins TRBV28 to TRBJ2-3; D unclear. The CDR3 contains 15 residues. Germline CDR1 and CDR2: MDHEN and SYDVKM. The V gene lost 6 bases and the J gene lost 2 bases, with 15 bases spanning the gap. In DNA form, the CDR3 reads TGTGCCAGCAGCTTCGACGGAACTTACACAGATACGCAGTATTTT. Amino acids: CASSFDGTYTDTQYF.

CDR3 protein: CASSPQGVYGYTF. The CDR3 DNA is TGTGCCAGCAGCCCCCAGGGTGTCTATGGCTACACCTTC. The V and J genes are TRBV5-6 and TRBJ1-2, with D possibly TRBD1 on 5 matching bases. Trimming stripped 4 bases from V and 4 bases from J, with 11 bases between. The CDR3 runs to 13 residues. Looked up from germline, CDR1 is SGHDT and CDR2 is YYEEEE.

The J gene is TRBJ2-7, the V gene TRBV6-6; possibly TRBD1 for D (5 bases). Germline V lookup: CDR1 MNHNY, CDR2 SVGAGI (reference sequence). V shed 6 bases and J shed 1 base, with 10 bases lying between them. This CDR3 contains 13 residues. This chain's CDR3 is CASSLTDSYEQYF. The CDR3 DNA follows: TGTGCCAGCAGCTTGACAGATTCCTACGAGCAGTACTTC.

This sequence joins TRBV7-9 and TRBJ1-1; D not certain. The CDR3 is 12 amino acids. Deletions cut 0 bases from V and 6 bases from J, with 5 bases between. Per germline, CDR1 SEHNR and CDR2 FQNEAQ (reference sequence). DNA of the CDR3: TGTGCCAGCAGCTTAGCAGAGGCTGAAGCTTTCTTT. This translates into CASSLAEAEAFF.

The genes are TRBV4-3 and TRBJ2-3; 13 bases match TRBD2. The V gene's germline CDR1 is LGHNA and CDR2 YSLEER. The CDR3 is 16 residues long. V lost 1 base to trimming and J lost 3 bases; unmatched junction nucleotides: 1. The CDR3 coding sequence is TGCGCCAGCAGCCAAGGGACTAGCGGGAGAACAGATACGCAGTATTTT. Translation: CASSQGTSGRTDTQYF.

The chain joins TRBV7-3 to TRBJ2-5, with TRBD1 identical over 9 bases. V gave up 2 bases and J gave up 5 bases; unmatched junction bases: 6. This CDR3 has 15 amino acids. The germline V gene encodes CDR1 SGHTA and CDR2 FQGTGA. The CDR3 bases are TGTGCCAGCAGCTTACAGGGACAGGGATCGGAGACCCAGTACTTC. Its protein product is CASSLQGQGSETQYF.

The chain links TRBV7-2 to TRBJ1-1; D might be TRBD1 (5 bases). Trimming took 1 base from V and 2 from J, leaving 14 bases between them. The CDR3 is 16 amino acids. CDR1 is SGHTA, CDR2 FQGNSA, per germline. CDR3 amino acids: CASSLVSWTPNTEAFF. The CDR3 DNA reads TGTGCCAGCAGCTTAGTGAGTTGGACACCAAACACTGAAGCTTTCTTT. Full variable domain (missing parts from reference TRBV7-2 and TRBJ1-1): GAGVSQSPSNKVTEKGKDVELRCDPISGHTALYWYRQSLGQGLEFLIYFQGNSAPDKSGLPSDRFSAERTGGSVSTLTIQRTQQEDSAVYLCASSLVSWTPNTEAFFGQGTRLTVV.

The chain recombines TRBV10-3 with TRBJ2-3; 7 bases line up with TRBD2. In germline, CDR1 is ENHRY, CDR2 SYGVKD. J was trimmed by 2 bases and V by 7 bases; bases with no gene match: 9. This CDR3 has 15 residues. The CDR3 reads CAIKETGGPTDTQYF. For the CDR3, the DNA is TGTGCCATCAAGGAAACGGGAGGCCCCACAGATACGCAGTATTTT.

The V and J genes are TRBV9 and TRBJ1-4, with D hard to call. The V and J ends lost 1 base and 2 bases respectively, with 9 bases between them. The germline CDR1 and CDR2 sequences are SGDLS and YYNGEE. CDR3 size: 15 residues. The CDR3 nucleotides read TGTGCCAGCAGCGTAAAAGGACGGACTAATGAAAAACTGTTTTTT. This codes for CASSVKGRTNEKLFF.

The chain joins TRBV15 to TRBJ2-5; tentatively, D is TRBD2 (6 bases). The CDR3 consists of 15 residues. V was trimmed by 1 base and J by 5 bases, leaving 14 bases between them. The germline V gene has CDR1 LNHNV and CDR2 YYDKDF (reference sequence). CDR3: CATSRGQQEGETQYF. Written as DNA, the CDR3 is TGTGCCACCAGCAGAGGGCAGCAGGAGGGGGAGACCCAGTACTTC.

This clone was recorded only once. The rearrangement joins TRBV25-1 to TRBJ2-4; 7 bases fit TRBD2. With 3 bases clipped from V and 2 bases from J, the junction kept 4 bases outside the gene matches. Germline V gives CDR1 MGHDK, CDR2 SYGVNS. CDR3 length equals 15 residues. The CDR3 loop is CASSDAGVTKNIQYF. The CDR3 nucleotides read TGTGCCAGCAGTGACGCGGGGGTGACCAAAAACATTCAGTACTTC.

V and J are TRBV27 and TRBJ2-1; weak D call: TRBD1 (6 bases). Germline values: CDR1 MNHEY, CDR2 SMNVEV (reference sequence). The length of the CDR3 is 17 residues. Trimming stripped 2 bases from V and 9 bases from J, with 23 bases between. CDR3 sequence reads: CASSLRNRDISGSEQFF. CDR3 nucleotide sequence: TGTGCCAGCAGTTTACGGAACCGGGACATCTCGGGGAGTGAGCAGTTCTTC.

The chain employs TRBV11-2 and TRBJ1-2, with D possibly matching TRBD1 (5 bases). The CDR3 has 14 residues. CDR1 SGHAT and CDR2 FQNNGV come from the germline V gene. Trimming left V 1 base short and J 7 bases short, with 13 bases between. The CDR3 loop is CASSLAAGVGGYTF. The CDR3 bases are TGTGCCAGCAGCTTAGCGGCGGGGGTCGGTGGCTACACCTTC.

This chain joins TRBV9 and TRBJ2-7; 9 nucleotides match TRBD2. J lost 4 bases, V lost 0 bases, and 5 bases had no gene match. The CDR3 runs 15 residues. Germline V gives CDR1 SGDLS, CDR2 YYNGEE. In nucleotides, the CDR3 is TGTGCCAGCAGCGTAGGTGGCGGGAGGGCTTACGAGCAGTACTTC. Its translation: CASSVGGGRAYEQYF.

V is TRBV5-1 and J is TRBJ1-4; no clear D. The length of the CDR3 is 17 residues. Trimming stripped 0 bases from V and 0 bases from J, with 12 bases between. In germline, CDR1 is SGHRS, CDR2 YFSETQ. In nucleotides, the CDR3 is TGCGCCAGCAGCTTGGGGTTTAACATTGCAACTAATGAAAAACTGTTTTTT. Protein product: CASSLGFNIATNEKLFF.

The table lists this clone with a count of one. CDR3 DNA sequence: TGTGCCAGCAGCGGGGGATCGGGGTCAACTAATGAAAAACTGTTTTTT. Amino acid sequence: CASSGGSGSTNEKLFF. The chain has TRBV13 and TRBJ1-4, with TRBD1 as a possible D gene (5 bases). CDR3 size: 16 residues. The germline CDR1 and CDR2 sequences are PRHDT and FYEKMQ (reference sequence). V was clipped by 5 bases and J by 0 bases, with 13 bases between them.

Only one count was recorded for this clone. V usage is TRBV7-2 and J usage is TRBJ1-4, with a possible D match to TRBD1 (5 bases). Trimming took off 5 bases at V and 0 bases at J, with 10 bases between the two ends. The CDR3 spans 15 residues. The germline CDR1 and CDR2 sequences are SGHTA and FQGNSA. CDR3 sequence (DNA): TGTGCCAGCAGCCCATCGACAGCAACTAATGAAAAACTGTTTTTT. As protein: CASSPSTATNEKLFF. The full variable domain, its missing parts supplied by reference TRBV7-2 and TRBJ1-4, is GAGVSQSPSNKVTEKGKDVELRCDPISGHTALYWYRQSLGQGLEFLIYFQGNSAPDKSGLPSDRFSAERTGGSVSTLTIQRTQQEDSAVYLCASSPSTATNEKLFFGSGTQLSVL.

V and J are TRBV7-2 and TRBJ1-2, with TRBD1 as a possible D gene (6 bases). With 3 bases removed from V and 10 bases from J, the gap between germline ends came to 18 bases. This CDR3 contains 14 residues. Germline V gene data show CDR1 as SGHTA and CDR2 as FQGNSA. The CDR3 here is CASSFSGTSTSYTF. As DNA, the CDR3 is TGTGCCAGCAGCTTTTCCGGGACATCGACTTCCTACACCTTC.